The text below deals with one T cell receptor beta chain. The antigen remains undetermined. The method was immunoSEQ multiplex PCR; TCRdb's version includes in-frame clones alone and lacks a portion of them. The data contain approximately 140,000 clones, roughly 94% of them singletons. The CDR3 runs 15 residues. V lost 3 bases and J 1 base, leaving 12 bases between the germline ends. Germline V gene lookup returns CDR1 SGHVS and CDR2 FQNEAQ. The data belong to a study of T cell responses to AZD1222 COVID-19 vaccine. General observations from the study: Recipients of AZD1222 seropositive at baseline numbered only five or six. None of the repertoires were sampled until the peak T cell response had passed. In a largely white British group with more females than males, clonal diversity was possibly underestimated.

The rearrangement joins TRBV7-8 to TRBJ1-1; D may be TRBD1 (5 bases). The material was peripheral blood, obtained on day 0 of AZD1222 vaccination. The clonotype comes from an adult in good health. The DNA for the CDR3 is TGTGCCAGCAGCTTTGGGGGGGGTCGGAACACTGAAGCTTTCTTT. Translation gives CASSFGGGRNTEAFF.